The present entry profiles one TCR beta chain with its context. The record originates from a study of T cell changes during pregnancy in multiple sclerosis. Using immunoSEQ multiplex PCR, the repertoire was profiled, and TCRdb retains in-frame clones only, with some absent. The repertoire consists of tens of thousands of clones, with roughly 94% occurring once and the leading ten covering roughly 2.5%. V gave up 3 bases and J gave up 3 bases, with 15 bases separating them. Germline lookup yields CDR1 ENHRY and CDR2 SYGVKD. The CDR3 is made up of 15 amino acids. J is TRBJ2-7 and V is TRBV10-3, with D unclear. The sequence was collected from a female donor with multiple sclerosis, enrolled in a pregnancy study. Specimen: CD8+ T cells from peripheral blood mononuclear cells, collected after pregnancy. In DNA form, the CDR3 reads TGTGCCATCAGTGACTCCATAAAAACGGTCTACGAGCAGTACTTC. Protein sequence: CAISDSIKTVYEQYF.